This record concerns one T cell receptor (beta chain) sequence. Its specificity is not known. As every portion of the isolated RNA was reverse transcribed, the sequencing read expressed TCRB transcripts. An average near 3.57 million reads came from naive, central memory and regulatory T cell samples. Sequencing used immunoSEQ multiplex PCR; TCRdb keeps in-frame clones, though not all of them. The sample lists around 130,000 clones, roughly 10% occurring once. This entry is derived from a study of beta chain features in type 1 diabetes. Study outcomes and limitations: VDJ junctions sequenced from type 1 diabetes patients showed fewer insertions and more deletions. It was among patients, rather than healthy donors, that naive, central memory and Treg TCRB repertoires appeared more similar. TCRB CDR3 length was moderately but significantly reduced in all four CD4+ subsets of Type 1 diabetes patients.

The clonotype comes from a man younger than 40 with type 1 diabetes. The sample consisted of central memory CD4+ T cells from blood.

The CDR3 reads CASSTSGGSSYEQYF. CDR3 coding DNA: TGTGCCAGCTCCACTAGCGGGGGGAGCTCCTACGAGCAGTACTTC. V and J are TRBV18 and TRBJ2-7, with TRBD2 matching 12 bases. CDR3 length: 15 amino acids. The ends lost 6 bases at V and 0 bases at J; junction bases unmatched: 3. Germline CDR1 and CDR2: KGHSH and LQKENI.